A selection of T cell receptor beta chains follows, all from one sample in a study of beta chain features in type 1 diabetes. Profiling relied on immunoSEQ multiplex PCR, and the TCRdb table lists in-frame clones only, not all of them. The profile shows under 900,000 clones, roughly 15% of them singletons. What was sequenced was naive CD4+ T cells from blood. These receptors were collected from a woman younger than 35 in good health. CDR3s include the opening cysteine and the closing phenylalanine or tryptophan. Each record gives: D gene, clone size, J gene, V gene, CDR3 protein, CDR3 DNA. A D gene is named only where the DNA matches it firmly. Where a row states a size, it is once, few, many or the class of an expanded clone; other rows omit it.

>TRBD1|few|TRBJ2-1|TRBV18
CASSLMRPGTGVYNEQFF
TGTGCCAGCTCACTAATGCGACCGGGGACAGGCGTCTACAATGAGCAGTTCTTC
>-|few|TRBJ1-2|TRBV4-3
CASSQVTRDYGYTF
TGCGCCAGCAGCCAAGTGACCCGAGACTATGGCTACACCTTC
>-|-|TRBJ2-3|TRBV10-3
CAISGAPGGDTQYF
TGTGCCATCAGTGGGGCCCCAGGCGGAGATACGCAGTATTTT
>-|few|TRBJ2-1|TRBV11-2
CASSLEVRSSYNEQFF
TGTGCCAGCAGCTTAGAGGTGCGTAGCTCCTACAATGAGCAGTTCTTC
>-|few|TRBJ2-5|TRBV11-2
CASSLEVPVGTQYF
TGTGCCAGCAGCTTAGAAGTACCAGTAGGGACCCAGTACTTC
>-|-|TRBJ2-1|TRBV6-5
CASSYVKATGRFF
TGTGCCAGCAGTTACGTGAAGGCAACTGGTCGGTTCTTC
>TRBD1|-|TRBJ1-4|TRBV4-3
CASSQGGGIEKLFF
TGCGCCAGCAGCCAAGGAGGGGGCATTGAAAAACTGTTTTTT
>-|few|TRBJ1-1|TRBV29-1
CSTRSSNTEAFF
TGCAGCACCCGGTCGTCGAACACTGAAGCTTTCTTT
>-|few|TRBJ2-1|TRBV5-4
CASSLAYSYNEQFF
TGTGCCAGCAGCTTAGCGTACTCCTACAATGAGCAGTTCTTC
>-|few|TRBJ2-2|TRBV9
CASSVVGVNTGELFF
TGTGCCAGCAGCGTAGTGGGAGTGAACACCGGGGAGCTGTTTTTT
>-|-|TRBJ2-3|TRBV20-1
CSARVTDTQYF
TGCAGTGCTAGGGTCACAGATACGCAGTATTTT